This T cell receptor (beta chain) was recorded in a study of Ad26.COV2.S vaccination and SARS-CoV-2 variants. General study results and limits: It was found that vaccine and placebo recipients had similar non-spike TCR breadth.

The treatment: roughly 20 received Ad26.COV2.S at low or high dose, single or two shots; roughly five received placebo; per-sample allocation not given. Samples were taken on day 63 after the first vaccine or placebo injection. Donation was by an adult aged 18-55 years who was in Boston. Sequencing was performed with immunoSEQ multiplex PCR; in TCRdb, only in-frame clones are kept and a portion is missing. Counted here are under 550,000 clones, approximately 90% occurring once; the ten biggest clones make up 3.6%. Remarks on this clone: Its antigen remains unknown.

The CDR3 length is 14 residues. Germline-derived CDR1 and CDR2 are SGHAT and FQNNGV. The ends were cut back, 1 base at V and 5 bases at J, with 11 bases in the middle. This receptor was obtained from a person aged 18-65 years who received the Ad26.COV2.S COVID-19 vaccine or a placebo. Sequences were derived from peripheral blood, sampled in a trial of Ad26.COV2.S vaccine versus placebo. This rearrangement joins TRBV11-2 to TRBJ2-5; D ambiguous. CDR3 sequence reads: CASSLGAYGETQYF. CDR3 coding DNA: TGTGCCAGCAGCTTAGGGGCGTATGGGGAGACCCAGTACTTC. Full variable domain (missing parts from reference TRBV11-2 and TRBJ2-5): EAGVAQSPRYKIIEKRQSVAFWCNPISGHATLYWYQQILGQGPKLLIQFQNNGVVDDSQLPKDRFSAERLKGVDSTLKIQPAKLEDSAVYLCASSLGAYGETQYFGPGTRLLVL.